The T cell receptor (beta chain) under discussion was sequenced for a study of control samples from healthy donors and cancer patients. The method was immunoSEQ multiplex PCR; TCRdb's version includes in-frame clones alone and lacks a portion of them. The sample consists of around 110,000 clones, 80% to 90% of them appearing once. This CDR3 comprises 16 residues. With 2 bases clipped from V and 3 bases from J, the junction kept 4 bases outside the gene matches. CDR1 WSHSY and CDR2 SAAADI come from the germline V gene. Sequencing was carried out using PBMCs. The chain couples TRBV10-2 to TRBJ2-1; 10 bases match TRBD2. This TCR came from a woman in her 50s with colorectal cancer. DNA of the CDR3: TGCGCCAGCAGTGAGCTAGCGGGAGCAAACTACAATGAGCAGTTCTTC. Protein product: CASSELAGANYNEQFF.